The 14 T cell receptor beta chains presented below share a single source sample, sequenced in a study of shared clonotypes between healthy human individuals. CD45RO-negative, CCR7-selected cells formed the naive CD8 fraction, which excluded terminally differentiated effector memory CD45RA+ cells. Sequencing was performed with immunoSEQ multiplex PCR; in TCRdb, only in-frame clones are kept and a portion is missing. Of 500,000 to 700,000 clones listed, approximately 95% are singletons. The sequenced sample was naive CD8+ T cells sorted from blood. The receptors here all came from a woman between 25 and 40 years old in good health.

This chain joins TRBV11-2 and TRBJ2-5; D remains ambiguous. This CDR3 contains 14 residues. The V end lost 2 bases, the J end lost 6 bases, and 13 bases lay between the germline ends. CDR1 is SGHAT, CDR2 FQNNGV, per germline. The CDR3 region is CASSLIPAGKTQYF. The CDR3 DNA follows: TGTGCCAGCAGCTTAATCCCTGCTGGGAAGACCCAGTACTTC.

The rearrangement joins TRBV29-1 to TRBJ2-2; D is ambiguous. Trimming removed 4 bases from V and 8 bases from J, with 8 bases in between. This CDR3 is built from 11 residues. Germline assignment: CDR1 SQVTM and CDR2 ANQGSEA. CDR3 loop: CSVGLAGELFF. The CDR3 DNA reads TGCAGCGTTGGGTTGGCAGGGGAGCTGTTTTTT.

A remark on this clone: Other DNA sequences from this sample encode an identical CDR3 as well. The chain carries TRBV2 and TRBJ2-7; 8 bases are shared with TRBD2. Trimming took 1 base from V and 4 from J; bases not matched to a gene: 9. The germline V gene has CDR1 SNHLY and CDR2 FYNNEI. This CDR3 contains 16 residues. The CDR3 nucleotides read TGTGCCAGCAGTGAAGGTCCAGCGGGAGTCTCGTACGAGCAGTACTTC. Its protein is CASSEGPAGVSYEQYF. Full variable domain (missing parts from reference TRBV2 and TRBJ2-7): EPEVTQTPSHQVTQMGQEVILRCVPISNHLYFYWYRQILGQKVEFLVSFYNNEISEKSEIFDDQFSVERPDGSNFTLKIRSTKLEDSAMYFCASSEGPAGVSYEQYFGPGTRLTVT.

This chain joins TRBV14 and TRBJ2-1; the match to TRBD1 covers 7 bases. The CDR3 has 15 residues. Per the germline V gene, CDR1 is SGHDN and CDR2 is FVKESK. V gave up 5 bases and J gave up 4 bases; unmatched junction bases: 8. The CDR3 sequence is CASSDDRVGYNEQFF. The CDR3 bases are TGTGCCAGCAGCGATGACAGGGTGGGGTACAATGAGCAGTTCTTC.

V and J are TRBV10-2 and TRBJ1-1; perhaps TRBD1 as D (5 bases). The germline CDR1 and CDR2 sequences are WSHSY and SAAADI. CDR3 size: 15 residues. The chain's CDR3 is CALKNVGAGGTEAFF. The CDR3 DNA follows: TGCGCACTAAAAAACGTCGGGGCGGGGGGAACTGAAGCTTTCTTT.

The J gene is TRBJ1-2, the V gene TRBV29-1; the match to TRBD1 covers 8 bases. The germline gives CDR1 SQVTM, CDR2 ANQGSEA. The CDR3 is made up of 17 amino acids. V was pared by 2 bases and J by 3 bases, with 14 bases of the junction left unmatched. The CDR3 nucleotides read TGCAGCGTTGAACCCTGGGGAGACAGGGGACTCCACTATGGCTACACCTTC. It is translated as CSVEPWGDRGLHYGYTF. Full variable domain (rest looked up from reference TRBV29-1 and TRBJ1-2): SAVISQKPSRDICQRGTSLTIQCQVDSQVTMMFWYRQQPGQSLTLIATANQGSEATYESGFVIDKFPISRPNLTFSTLTVSNMSPEDSSIYLCSVEPWGDRGLHYGYTFGSGTRLTVV.

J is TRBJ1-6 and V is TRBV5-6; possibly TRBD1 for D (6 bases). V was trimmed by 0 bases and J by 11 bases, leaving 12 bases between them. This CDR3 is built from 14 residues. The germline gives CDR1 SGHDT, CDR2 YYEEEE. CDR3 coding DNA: TGTGCCAGCAGCTTGGGGTTCGGGGGGCCACCCCTCCACTTT. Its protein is CASSLGFGGPPLHF.

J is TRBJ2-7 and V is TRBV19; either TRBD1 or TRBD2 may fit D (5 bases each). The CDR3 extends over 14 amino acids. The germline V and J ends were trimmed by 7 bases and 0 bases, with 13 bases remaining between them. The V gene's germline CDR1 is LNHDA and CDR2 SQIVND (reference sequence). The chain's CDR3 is CASTLRGDSYEQYF. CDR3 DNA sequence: TGTGCCAGTACCCTAAGGGGAGACTCCTACGAGCAGTACTTC.

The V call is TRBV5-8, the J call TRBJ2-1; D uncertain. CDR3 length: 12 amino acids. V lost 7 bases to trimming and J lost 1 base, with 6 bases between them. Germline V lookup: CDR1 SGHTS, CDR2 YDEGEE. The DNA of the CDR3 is TGTGCCAGCGGTGGATCCTACAATGAGCAGTTCTTC. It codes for CASGGSYNEQFF.

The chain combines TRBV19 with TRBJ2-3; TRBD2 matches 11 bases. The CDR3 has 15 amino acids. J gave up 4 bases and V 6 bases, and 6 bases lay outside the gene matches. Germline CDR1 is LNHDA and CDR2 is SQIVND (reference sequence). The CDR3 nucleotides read TGTGCCAGTAGCTCCGGGACTAGCGGATCAGATACGCAGTATTTT. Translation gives CASSSGTSGSDTQYF.

The CDR3 is CASSLSAGVLTDTQYF. The CDR3 coding sequence is TGTGCCAGCAGTTTATCGGCAGGCGTACTCACAGATACGCAGTATTTT. V is TRBV27 and J is TRBJ2-3; no firm D call. CDR1 and CDR2 (germline): MNHEY, SMNVEV (reference sequence). With 0 bases removed from V and 2 bases from J, the gap between germline ends came to 12 bases. The CDR3 runs 16 residues.

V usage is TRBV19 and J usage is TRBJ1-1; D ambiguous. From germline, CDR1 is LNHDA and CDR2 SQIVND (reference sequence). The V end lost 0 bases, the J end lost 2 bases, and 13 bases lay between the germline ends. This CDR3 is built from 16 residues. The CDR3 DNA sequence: TGTGCCAGTAGTATAGATCTCGCTTTTCTCAACACTGAAGCTTTCTTT. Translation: CASSIDLAFLNTEAFF.

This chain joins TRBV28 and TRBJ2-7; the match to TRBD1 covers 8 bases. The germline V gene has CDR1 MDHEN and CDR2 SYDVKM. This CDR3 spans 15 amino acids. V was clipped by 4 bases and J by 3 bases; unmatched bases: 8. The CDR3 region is CASSWGQAGIYEQYF. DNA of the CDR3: TGTGCCAGCAGTTGGGGACAGGCGGGGATCTACGAGCAGTACTTC.

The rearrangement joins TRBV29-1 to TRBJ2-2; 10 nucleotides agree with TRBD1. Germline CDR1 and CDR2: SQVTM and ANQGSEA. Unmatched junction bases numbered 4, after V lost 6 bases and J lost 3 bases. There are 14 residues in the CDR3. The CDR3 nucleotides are TGCAGCGTGGCGGACAGGGGGGACACCGGGGAGCTGTTTTTT. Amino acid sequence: CSVADRGDTGELFF.